This TCR beta chain derives from a study of cytomegalovirus exposure and HLA in healthy donors. Study-level points and caveats: The study reported that TCR beta sequences accurately predicted HLA-A and HLA-B alleles in most subjects. In a later analysis, common viral pathogens appeared linked to several of the most significant clusters.

Concerning this clone itself: Its antigen is currently unknown.

Per germline, CDR1 SQVTM and CDR2 ANQGSEA. The V and J ends lost 8 bases and 8 bases respectively, with 18 bases between them. The CDR3 is made up of 12 amino acids. The PCR used 60 Vbeta and 13 Jbeta primers. Authors' methods: Later reanalysis found around 80 million unique TCR beta chains, approximately 11 million of them shared. The table came from immunoSEQ multiplex PCR; TCRdb's copy has only in-frame clones and leaves some out. V, J and clone size were drawn from that table, and D and trimming were deduced from the DNA. The sample carries under 250,000 clones, over 60% recorded once. The sequenced material came from PBMCs. The receptor was isolated from a male donor in good health and CMV-seronegative. The V and J genes are TRBV29-1 and TRBJ1-2, with D tentatively TRBD1 (6 bases). This chain's CDR3 is CSLQGETGGYTF. CDR3 DNA: TGCAGCCTCCAGGGAGAGACAGGAGGCTACACCTTC.